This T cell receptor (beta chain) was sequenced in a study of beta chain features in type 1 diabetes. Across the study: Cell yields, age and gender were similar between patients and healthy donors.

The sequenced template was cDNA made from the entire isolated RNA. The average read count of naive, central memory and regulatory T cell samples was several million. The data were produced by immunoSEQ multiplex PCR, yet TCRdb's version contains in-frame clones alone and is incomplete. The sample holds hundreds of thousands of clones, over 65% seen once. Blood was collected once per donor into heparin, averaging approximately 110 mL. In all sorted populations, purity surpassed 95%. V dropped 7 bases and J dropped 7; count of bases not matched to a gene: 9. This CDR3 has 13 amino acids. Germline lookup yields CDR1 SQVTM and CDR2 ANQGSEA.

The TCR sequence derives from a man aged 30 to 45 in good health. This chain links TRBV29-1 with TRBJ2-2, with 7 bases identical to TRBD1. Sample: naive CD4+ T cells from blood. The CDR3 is CSARVGGHGELFF. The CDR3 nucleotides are TGCAGCGCCCGGGTAGGGGGCCACGGGGAGCTGTTTTTT.